These 32 T cell receptor beta chains came from one sample sequenced in a study of blood T cell repertoires in COVID-19. Data came from immunoSEQ multiplex PCR; TCRdb stores just in-frame clones and leaves some out. The sample yields approximately 230,000 clones, over 70% seen once. The sequenced material came from peripheral blood. The origin of the receptors is a man older than 75 with acute or convalescent COVID-19.

The chain uses TRBV6-6 and TRBJ2-1; D is possibly TRBD1 (5 bases). Trimming cost V 4 bases and J 0 bases, with 7 bases left between them. Looked up from germline, CDR1 is MNHNY and CDR2 is SVGAGI (reference sequence). The CDR3 has 14 amino acids. CDR3 sequence: CASSFDSSYNEQFF. The CDR3 DNA follows: TGTGCCAGCAGTTTCGACAGCTCCTACAATGAGCAGTTCTTC.

CDR3 protein: CASSLGLVDYEQYF. In nucleotides, the CDR3 is TGTGCCAGCAGCTTGGGCCTGGTAGATTACGAGCAGTACTTC. V is TRBV5-5 and J is TRBJ2-7; no clear D. The CDR3 has 14 amino acids. The V gene's germline CDR1 is SGHKS and CDR2 YYEKEE (reference sequence). The V end lost 0 bases, the J end lost 4 bases, and 11 bases lay between the germline ends.

The gene calls are TRBV5-1 and TRBJ2-1; 9 bases are a match to TRBD1. Germline loops: CDR1 SGHRS, CDR2 YFSETQ. The CDR3 is 14 amino acids. V dropped 3 bases and J dropped 4; count of bases not matched to a gene: 2. For the CDR3, the DNA is TGCGCCAGCAGCTCGGGACAGGGATACAATGAGCAGTTCTTC. Translation: CASSSGQGYNEQFF.

This chain joins TRBV2 and TRBJ1-5, with 8 positions matching TRBD1. This CDR3 spans 15 amino acids. CDR1 is SNHLY, CDR2 FYNNEI, per germline. J lost 6 bases, V lost 8 bases, and 12 bases had no gene match. The chain's CDR3 is CASDLDREGSQPQHF. In DNA, the CDR3 is TGTGCCAGCGACTTGGACAGGGAAGGTTCTCAGCCCCAGCATTTT.

V gene TRBV7-2 combines with J gene TRBJ1-1; D may be TRBD1 (5 bases). Germline-derived CDR1 and CDR2 are SGHTA and FQGNSA. The V gene lost 5 bases and the J gene lost 5 bases, with 12 bases spanning the gap. The CDR3 extends over 13 amino acids. This CDR3 reads CASSMGGETEAFF. CDR3 in DNA: TGTGCCAGCAGCATGGGGGGGGAAACTGAAGCTTTCTTT.

This chain connects TRBV27 to TRBJ2-3; D remains unclear. This CDR3 spans 14 amino acids. The germline V gene encodes CDR1 MNHEY and CDR2 SMNVEV (reference sequence). Trimming stripped 8 bases from V and 5 bases from J, with 17 bases between. The CDR3 bases are TGTGCCAGCGGCTACCTACTGGAGAGAGATACGCAGTATTTT. It codes for CASGYLLERDTQYF.

This clone occurred a few times. The CDR3 loop reads CASSQGDRGLQPQHF. CDR3 in DNA: TGTGCCAGCAGCCAAGGAGACCGGGGTCTTCAGCCCCAGCATTTT. The chain combines TRBV3-1 (or the pseudogene TRBV3-2) with TRBJ1-5; D unresolved. Germline CDR1 reads LGHDT; CDR2 reads YNNKEL (reference sequence). The CDR3 is 15 residues long. The V and J ends lost 1 base and 6 bases respectively, with 13 bases between them.

The chain employs TRBV18 and TRBJ2-5; weak D call: TRBD2 (6 bases). Trimming removed 0 bases at V and 5 bases at J, with 13 bases between. The CDR3 runs to 15 residues. CDR1 is KGHSH, CDR2 LQKENI, per germline. The CDR3 sequence: CASSPPGGGSETQYF. For the CDR3, the DNA is TGTGCCAGCTCACCACCGGGTGGGGGGTCGGAGACCCAGTACTTC.

This clone was seen only once. J is TRBJ2-5 and V is TRBV7-2; D not resolved. Trimming pared 4 bases from V and 3 bases from J, leaving 9 bases between. Germline V gene lookup returns CDR1 SGHTA and CDR2 FQGNSA. The CDR3 runs 13 residues. CDR3 DNA sequence: TGTGCCAGCAGCTCACCACTCAAAGAGACCCAGTACTTC. Amino acids: CASSSPLKETQYF.

The chain links TRBV6-5 to TRBJ1-1; D gene unclear. Trimming removed 7 bases at V and 1 base at J, with 13 bases between. The CDR3 runs 14 residues. Germline V CDR1 and CDR2: MNHEY, SVGAGI. The CDR3 spells CASKLLPGNTEAFF. The CDR3 nucleotides are TGTGCCAGCAAACTACTCCCTGGGAACACTGAAGCTTTCTTT.

The chain uses TRBV3-1 (or the pseudogene TRBV3-2) and TRBJ1-2, with D possibly matching TRBD1 (5 bases). From germline, CDR1 is LGHDT and CDR2 YNNKEL (reference sequence). Trimming stripped 2 bases from V and 2 bases from J, with 15 bases between. The CDR3 length is 16 residues. The DNA of the CDR3 is TGTGCCAGCAGCCAAAATATAGGGGCAGGGAACTATGGCTACACCTTC. It is translated as CASSQNIGAGNYGYTF.

The V and J genes are TRBV5-1 and TRBJ2-7; 7 positions match TRBD1. Trimming cost V 3 bases and J 7 bases; bases outside gene matches: 10. Germline lookup yields CDR1 SGHRS and CDR2 YFSETQ. This CDR3 has 14 amino acids. In nucleotides, the CDR3 is TGCGCCAGCAGCTCGGGCACAGGGGCTCGGGAGCAGTACTTC. It encodes CASSSGTGAREQYF. Using reference TRBV5-1 and TRBJ2-7 for the parts outside the CDR3, the full variable domain is KAGVTQTPRYLIKTRGQQVTLSCSPISGHRSVSWYQQTPGQGLQFLFEYFSETQRNKGNFPGRFSGRQFSNSRSEMNVSTLELGDSALYLCASSSGTGAREQYFGPGTRLTVT.

The chain is built from TRBV3-1 (or the pseudogene TRBV3-2) and TRBJ2-1; 10 nucleotides line up with TRBD2. Unmatched junction bases numbered 8, after V lost 4 bases and J lost 5 bases. The CDR3 is 16 amino acids. The germline gives CDR1 LGHDT, CDR2 YNNKEL (reference sequence). The CDR3 DNA is TGTGCCAGCAGCCCTCCGGGACTAGCGAACCACAATGAGCAGTTCTTC. Protein sequence: CASSPPGLANHNEQFF.

This clone was observed a few times. Other nucleotide sequences in the sample specify the same CDR3. V and J are TRBV18 and TRBJ1-5; D might be TRBD1 (6 bases). Germline lookup yields CDR1 KGHSH and CDR2 LQKENI. V gave up 3 bases and J gave up 4 bases, with 10 bases separating them. The CDR3 runs to 14 residues. Here the CDR3 reads CASSPTGQNQPQHF. DNA for the CDR3: TGTGCCAGCTCACCGACGGGACAAAATCAGCCCCAGCATTTT.

The chain couples TRBV7-2 to TRBJ2-1, with D possibly TRBD1 on 6 matching bases. This CDR3 contains 15 residues. Per germline, CDR1 SGHTA and CDR2 FQGNSA. V gave up 1 base and J gave up 4 bases, with 11 bases separating them. This CDR3 is CASSLDRDIYNEQFF. CDR3 nucleotides: TGTGCCAGCAGCTTAGACCGGGACATTTACAATGAGCAGTTCTTC.

This clone has ten or more counts. The chain uses TRBV7-2 and TRBJ2-3; TRBD2 matches at 12 bases. The CDR3 sequence is 16 residues long. Germline CDR1 is SGHTA and CDR2 is FQGNSA. V lost 2 bases to trimming and J lost 6 bases; unmatched junction nucleotides: 6. CDR3 sequence: CASSLLAGGIGDTQYF. The CDR3, as DNA: TGTGCCAGCAGCTTACTAGCGGGGGGGATTGGGGATACGCAGTATTTT.

A remark on this clone: Other DNA sequences in the same sample also yield this CDR3. V and J are TRBV18 and TRBJ1-1; 7 bases match TRBD1. Looked up from germline, CDR1 is KGHSH and CDR2 is LQKENI. The length of the CDR3 is 13 residues. Trimming removed 4 bases from V and 1 base from J; junction bases left unmatched: 0. Written as DNA, the CDR3 is TGTGCCAGCTCACGACAGGGGAACACTGAAGCTTTCTTT. Translated: CASSRQGNTEAFF. The full variable domain, with the rest looked up from reference TRBV18 and TRBJ1-1, is NAGVMQNPRHLVRRRGQEARLRCSPMKGHSHVYWYRQLPEEGLKFMVYLQKENIIDESGMPKERFSAEFPKEGPSILRIQQVVRGDSAAYFCASSRQGNTEAFFGQGTRLTVV.

The gene calls are TRBV18 and TRBJ2-7; 8 positions match TRBD1. CDR1 and CDR2 from the germline V gene are KGHSH and LQKENI. The CDR3 extends over 14 amino acids. V shed 2 bases, J shed 4 bases, and the junction held 4 bases outside the gene matches. The CDR3 sequence is CASSPDRQGYEQYF. In DNA, the CDR3 is TGTGCCAGCTCACCAGACCGACAGGGGTACGAGCAGTACTTC.

Turning to this clone: Mismatch with germline at one junction end may stem from a read error. Other DNA sequences in this sample translate to the same CDR3. The chain couples TRBV5-1 to TRBJ1-6, with D uncertain. The CDR3 is 14 residues long. CDR1 SGHRS and CDR2 YFSETQ come from the germline V gene. The CDR3: CASSLGATKSPLHF. CDR3 nucleotides: TGCGCCAGCAGCTTGGGGGCCACAAAATCACCCCTTCACTTT.

The J gene is TRBJ1-5, the V gene TRBV19; D is undetermined. The germline V and J ends were trimmed by 5 bases and 2 bases, with 10 bases remaining between them. This CDR3 is built from 14 residues. From germline, CDR1 is LNHDA and CDR2 SQIVND (reference sequence). CDR3 protein: CASSRLGGNQPQHF. CDR3 sequence (DNA): TGTGCCAGTAGTCGACTCGGGGGCAATCAGCCCCAGCATTTT.

The chain couples TRBV7-8 to TRBJ2-1; D not certain. V lost 3 bases and J 4 bases, leaving 7 bases between the germline ends. CDR3 length equals 13 residues. Germline V gene data show CDR1 as SGHVS and CDR2 as FQNEAQ. DNA for the CDR3: TGTGCCAGCAGCTTTGCGGCTTACAATGAGCAGTTCTTC. Translating it yields CASSFAAYNEQFF.

This clone was seen a handful of times. The V call is TRBV29-1, the J call TRBJ2-3, with a weak D call TRBD1 (6 bases). In germline, CDR1 is SQVTM, CDR2 ANQGSEA. The V end was cut by 6 bases, the J end by 9 bases, with 22 bases between. There are 14 residues in the CDR3. The CDR3 nucleotides are TGCAGCGTGGACAATCCGGGACAAAGGTACACGCAGTATTTT. This encodes CSVDNPGQRYTQYF.

This clone occurred a few times. V and J are TRBV10-2 and TRBJ1-5; D might be TRBD1 (5 bases). CDR1 and CDR2 (germline): WSHSY, SAAADI. The V gene lost 6 bases and the J gene lost 6 bases, with 12 bases spanning the gap. This CDR3 is 13 amino acids long. DNA for the CDR3: TGCGCCAGCAGCACAGGTTTAGGTCAGCCCCAGCATTTT. It yields the protein CASSTGLGQPQHF.

This chain connects TRBV5-1 to TRBJ2-3; TRBD2 aligns across 10 bases. With 4 bases clipped from V and 3 bases from J, the junction kept 8 bases outside the gene matches. This CDR3 has 16 amino acids. CDR1 is SGHRS and CDR2 is YFSETQ in the germline V gene. This CDR3 reads CASSPQLAGTTDTQYF. DNA of the CDR3: TGCGCCAGCAGCCCTCAACTAGCGGGGACTACAGATACGCAGTATTTT.

V usage is TRBV5-1 and J usage is TRBJ2-1; D unclear. Trimming removed 4 bases at V and 9 bases at J, with 20 bases between. CDR1 SGHRS and CDR2 YFSETQ come from the germline V gene. The CDR3 is 15 residues long. The CDR3, as DNA: TGCGCCAGCAGCCCTCAGACTGCCGCGAGGAGTGAGCAGTTCTTC. Amino acid sequence: CASSPQTAARSEQFF.

The rearrangement uses TRBV2 and TRBJ2-5; D perhaps matches TRBD2 (5 bases). The CDR3 is 13 residues long. V lost 8 bases, J lost 2 bases, and 12 bases lay in between. In germline, CDR1 is SNHLY, CDR2 FYNNEI. The CDR3, as DNA: TGTGCCAGCTGCCTAGCTCTACAAGAGACCCAGTACTTC. Its translation is CASCLALQETQYF.

This clone was detected many times. This chain connects TRBV7-9 to TRBJ1-6; the match to TRBD1 covers 8 bases. V dropped 5 bases and J dropped 7; count of bases not matched to a gene: 7. CDR3 length: 15 residues. Germline CDR1 is SEHNR and CDR2 is FQNEAQ (reference sequence). CDR3 in DNA: TGTGCCAGCAGCCCAGGACAGGGAGGAAATTCACCCCTCCACTTT. Residues: CASSPGQGGNSPLHF.

The CDR3 nucleotides are TGTGCCAGCAGCAACAAGGAGCCGGACGAGCAGTACTTC. This translates into CASSNKEPDEQYF. This chain links TRBV21-1 with TRBJ2-7; TRBD2 is the table's D call and was not checked against the DNA. TRBV21-1 is designated a pseudogene. CDR3 length equals 13 residues.

This clone appeared once. This sequence joins TRBV5-1 and TRBJ2-3; 8 positions agree with TRBD2. Losses at the gene ends were 5 bases for V and 4 bases for J; bases not matched to a gene: 12. The CDR3 is 16 residues long. Germline lookup yields CDR1 SGHRS and CDR2 YFSETQ. For the CDR3, the DNA is TGCGCCAGCAGGTACCTCGGGACTAGGGTTGCAGATACGCAGTATTTT. Residues: CASRYLGTRVADTQYF.

The V call is TRBV2, the J call TRBJ2-5; TRBD2 aligns across 12 bases. V lost 7 bases, J lost 4 bases, and 7 bases stayed unmatched. CDR3 length: 15 amino acids. Looked up from germline, CDR1 is SNHLY and CDR2 is FYNNEI. Here the CDR3 reads CASILGLAGPETQYF. DNA for the CDR3: TGTGCCAGCATTCTCGGACTAGCGGGACCAGAGACCCAGTACTTC.

The rearrangement joins TRBV10-3 to TRBJ1-1; D not resolved. Germline V gene sequence: CDR1 ENHRY, CDR2 SYGVKD. CDR3 length: 12 residues. Trimming removed 10 bases from V and 3 bases from J, with 12 bases in between. The CDR3 sequence is CASGWQYTEAFF. CDR3 sequence (DNA): TGTGCCAGCGGGTGGCAGTACACTGAAGCTTTCTTT.

V gene TRBV18 combines with J gene TRBJ2-7, with 10 bases matching TRBD1. V shed 4 bases, J shed 7 bases, and the junction held 7 bases outside the gene matches. The CDR3 is 14 residues long. Germline values: CDR1 KGHSH, CDR2 LQKENI. CDR3 residues: CASSRGTGEWEQYF. The CDR3 region has the DNA TGTGCCAGCTCACGCGGGACAGGGGAGTGGGAGCAGTACTTC.